This TCR beta chain appears in the sequencing data of a study of CD8 T cells in ankylosing spondylitis. Findings and caveats of the study: A TCR beta motif of roughly eight highly homologous variants appeared characteristic of ankylosing spondylitis blood.

On this clonotype: The antigen is undetermined. At one end, the junction sequence differs from germline, possibly due to a read error.

TCRdb re-called the 5' RACE reads with MiXCR, one entry per CDR3 protein. The sample contains some 87,000 distinct CDR3 sequences, roughly 8.8% of which appear only once. This CDR3 is 14 amino acids long. Germline CDR1 reads DFQATT; CDR2 reads SNEGSKA (reference sequence). The receptor was derived from a male donor with ankylosing spondylitis or in good health (not recorded which). Input material: blood, either unsorted or a sorted T cell fraction (not recorded which). The rearrangement uses TRBV20-1 and TRBJ2-1, with a weak D call TRBD2 (5 bases). The chain's CDR3 is CSVRDLRVGNEQFF. DNA for the CDR3: TGCAGTGTTAGAGATCTGAGGGTTGGAAATGAGCAGTTCTTC.